One and the same sample provided the 5 T cell receptor beta chains below, sequenced in a study of blood T cells in healthy people across ages. A J-beta primer mix and a sample-barcoded 5' primer were used in a second PCR of roughly 7 to 12 cycles. TCRdb ran MiXCR on the 5' RACE reads and lists one entry per CDR3 protein. The table lists roughly 1,800,000 distinct CDR3 sequences, roughly 49% of them singletons, with less than 2.5% in the top ten. The sequenced sample was blood. These receptors originate from a woman between 40 and 55 years old in good health.

This clonotype was counted only a few times. The V and J genes are TRBV6-2 or TRBV6-3 and TRBJ2-7; 7 bases map to TRBD2. The V and J ends lost 7 bases and 0 bases, in that order; junction bases with no gene match: 6. Germline assignment: CDR1 MNHEY and CDR2 SVGEGT. The CDR3 is 14 amino acids. The DNA for the CDR3 is TGTGCCAGCAACCGACTAGCCGCCTCCTACGAGCAGTACTTC. Encoded protein: CASNRLAASYEQYF.

V usage is TRBV6-2 or TRBV6-3 and J usage is TRBJ2-3; either TRBD1 or TRBD2 may fit D (5 bases each). The V gene lost 5 bases and the J gene lost 10 bases, with 13 bases spanning the gap. Germline V gene data show CDR1 as MNHEY and CDR2 as SVGEGT. The CDR3 is 12 amino acids. The CDR3 here is CASSQGADAQYF. The CDR3 DNA is TGTGCCAGCAGTCAGGGAGCGGATGCGCAGTATTTT.

The chain is built from TRBV27 and TRBJ2-3; TRBD2 might be the D (5 bases). The ends were cut back, 7 bases at V and 4 bases at J, with 18 bases in the middle. Germline values: CDR1 MNHEY, CDR2 SMNVEV (reference sequence). The CDR3 has 15 amino acids. The CDR3 spells CASMVGPGSADTQYF. For the CDR3, the DNA is TGTGCCAGCATGGTGGGTCCGGGTAGCGCAGATACGCAGTATTTT.

This chain joins TRBV7-2 and TRBJ1-4; D remains unclear. Germline CDR1 and CDR2: SGHTA and FQGNSA. Trimming pared 6 bases from V and 0 bases from J, leaving 8 bases between. The CDR3 totals 14 residues. The CDR3 loop is CASRRGATNEKLFF. CDR3 nucleotides: TGTGCCAGCAGGCGGGGTGCAACTAATGAAAAACTGTTTTTT.

This clonotype was seen more than once but under ten times. This sequence joins TRBV27 and TRBJ2-7; TRBD1 agrees at 8 bases. Per germline, CDR1 MNHEY and CDR2 SMNVEV (reference sequence). CDR3 length: 15 amino acids. Losses at the gene ends were 4 bases for V and 1 base for J; bases not matched to a gene: 6. In DNA, the CDR3 is TGTGCCAGCAGTTCCGACAGGGGCCGTTCCTACGAGCAGTACTTC. Encoded protein: CASSSDRGRSYEQYF.